These 30 T cell receptor beta chains share one sample of origin, sequenced in a study of post-analysis software for immune sequencing data. Findings and caveats of the study: Patients used a few TRBV segments, including TRBV5-6, TRBV5-1 and TRBV20-1, more often than controls.

These TCRs' antigens remain unknown. Unique molecular identifiers were built into the TCR beta cDNA libraries. TCRdb passed the PCR reads through MiXCR, listing each CDR3 protein once. The sample includes more than 500,000 distinct CDR3 sequences, 34% seen only once; the top ten take 4.5% to 7.5%. The sample consisted of blood. The receptors come from a girl under 18 with multiple sclerosis.

In this sample, this clonotype turned up a few times. This CDR3 reads CASSYSWGATTYEQYF. The CDR3 nucleotides are TGTGCCAGCAGTTACTCGTGGGGTGCCACAACCTACGAGCAGTACTTC. The genes are TRBV6-5 and TRBJ2-7; no firm D call. Germline-derived CDR1 and CDR2 are MNHEY and SVGAGI. The CDR3 runs 16 residues. The V gene lost 0 bases and the J gene lost 2 bases, with 14 bases spanning the gap.

As concerns this clonotype: A much bigger clone sits one base away, suggesting this may be a read error. The chain links TRBV7-2 to TRBJ2-4; 8 positions match TRBD2. The trim removed 5 bases at V and 0 bases at J, leaving 3 bases unmatched. The CDR3 loop spans 15 amino acids. CDR1 SGHTA and CDR2 FQGNSA come from the germline V gene. As DNA, the CDR3 is TGTGCCAGCAGCCCGGGGGGGATAGCCAAAAACATTCAGTACTTC. Protein: CASSPGGIAKNIQYF.

The J gene is TRBJ2-1, the V gene TRBV20-1; TRBD2 aligns across 15 bases. The CDR3 contains 15 residues. CDR1 and CDR2 from the germline V gene are DFQATT and SNEGSKA (reference sequence). Losses at the gene ends were 6 bases for V and 4 bases for J; bases not matched to a gene: 4. CDR3 sequence reads: CSAQGLAGGYNEQFF. In DNA form, the CDR3 reads TGCAGTGCCCAGGGACTAGCGGGGGGTTACAATGAGCAGTTCTTC.

The CDR3 loop reads CSASAVSGAPPRNIQYF. CDR3 nucleotides: TGCAGTGCCTCAGCGGTTTCGGGGGCCCCCCCCAGGAACATTCAGTACTTC. This chain links TRBV20-1 with TRBJ2-4; D possibly matches TRBD1 or TRBD2 (6 bases each). This CDR3 region has 17 residues. V shed 6 bases and J shed 7 bases, with 28 bases lying between them. Germline CDR1 is DFQATT and CDR2 is SNEGSKA (reference sequence).

The sample holds many counts of this clonotype. The gene calls are TRBV5-6 and TRBJ2-1, with D perhaps TRBD2 (5 bases). V dropped 2 bases and J dropped 6 bases, with 9 bases sitting between them. In germline, CDR1 is SGHDT, CDR2 YYEEEE. The CDR3 loop spans 13 amino acids. This CDR3 is CASSLGLANEQFF. For the CDR3, the DNA is TGTGCCAGCAGCTTAGGTCTAGCCAATGAGCAGTTCTTC.

This clonotype was observed a few times. The chain carries TRBV7-9 and TRBJ2-1; D gene unclear. The V and J ends lost 5 bases and 3 bases respectively, with 11 bases between them. Germline V lookup: CDR1 SEHNR, CDR2 FQNEAQ (reference sequence). The CDR3 loop spans 14 amino acids. CDR3 region: CASSLQTDYNEQFF. The CDR3 DNA is TGTGCCAGCAGCCTTCAAACAGACTACAATGAGCAGTTCTTC. Full variable domain (outside the CDR3, taken from reference TRBV7-9 and TRBJ2-1): DTGVSQNPRHKITKRGQNVTFRCDPISEHNRLYWYRQTLGQGPEFLTYFQNEAQLEKSRLLSDRFSAERPKGSFSTLEIQRTEQGDSAMYLCASSLQTDYNEQFFGPGTRLTVL.

This rearrangement joins TRBV9 to TRBJ2-4, with 10 nucleotides matching TRBD1. V was clipped by 3 bases and J by 2 bases; unmatched bases: 5. In germline, CDR1 is SGDLS, CDR2 YYNGEE. This CDR3 contains 16 residues. CDR3 in amino acids: CASSARDRGTKNIQYF. As DNA, the CDR3 is TGTGCCAGCAGCGCGAGGGACAGGGGAACCAAAAACATTCAGTACTTC.

This clonotype was counted a few times. This chain uses TRBV20-1 with TRBJ2-3, with a weak D call TRBD2 (6 bases). This CDR3 is 14 amino acids long. V was clipped by 6 bases and J by 1 base, with 14 bases between them. CDR1 and CDR2 (germline): DFQATT, SNEGSKA (reference sequence). CDR3: CSAPHPGGTDTQYF. CDR3 DNA sequence: TGCAGTGCGCCCCACCCGGGGGGCACAGATACGCAGTATTTT.

This chain connects TRBV2 to TRBJ1-2; D is undetermined. Germline lookup yields CDR1 SNHLY and CDR2 FYNNEI. Trimming took off 6 bases at V and 0 bases at J, with 11 bases between the two ends. The CDR3 has 14 amino acids. The CDR3 DNA reads as TGTGCCAGCAGCAAGATATCCACTAACTATGGCTACACCTTC. It codes for CASSKISTNYGYTF.

The genes are TRBV24-1 and TRBJ2-3; tentatively, D is TRBD2 (5 bases). CDR3 length equals 13 residues. CDR1 KGHDR and CDR2 SFDVKD come from the germline V gene. V was cut by 6 bases and J by 5 bases, with 11 bases left in between. The CDR3 nucleotides are TGTGCCACCAGTCAGAGGGTCGAAGATACGCAGTATTTT. This codes for CATSQRVEDTQYF.

The rearrangement uses TRBV20-1 and TRBJ2-5, with 9 bases identical to TRBD2. The V gene's germline CDR1 is DFQATT and CDR2 SNEGSKA (reference sequence). The CDR3 consists of 15 residues. With 3 bases clipped from V and 0 bases from J, the junction kept 5 bases outside the gene matches. The CDR3 loop reads CSARVAGENQETQYF. The CDR3 DNA is TGCAGTGCTAGGGTAGCGGGGGAGAACCAAGAGACCCAGTACTTC.

The V and J genes are TRBV7-6 and TRBJ2-7; D might be TRBD1 or TRBD2, each matching 5 bases. Germline V gene lookup returns CDR1 SGHVS and CDR2 FNYEAQ. Trimming pared 1 base from V and 2 bases from J, leaving 15 bases between. CDR3 length equals 16 residues. The CDR3 DNA follows: TGTGCCAGCAGCTTAGACGGGGCGATAAGGACCTACGAGCAGTACTTC. This encodes CASSLDGAIRTYEQYF.

This clonotype came up many times. The V and J genes are TRBV10-3 and TRBJ2-7, with TRBD1 identical over 8 bases. Trimming removed 6 bases from V and 1 base from J; junction bases left unmatched: 8. The length of the CDR3 is 15 residues. Per the germline V gene, CDR1 is ENHRY and CDR2 is SYGVKD. CDR3 nucleotide sequence: TGTGCCATCAGAGAGGCCGGGACAGGATCCTACGAGCAGTACTTC. This gives the protein CAIREAGTGSYEQYF.

The rearrangement links TRBV15 to TRBJ2-7; tentatively, D is TRBD2 (5 bases). Per germline, CDR1 LNHNV and CDR2 YYDKDF (reference sequence). The CDR3 has 12 residues. The ends were cut back, 10 bases at V and 3 bases at J, with 13 bases in the middle. CDR3 sequence: CANPDGGYEQYF. Here the CDR3 DNA reads TGTGCCAACCCGGACGGAGGCTACGAGCAGTACTTC.

Only a few counts were recorded for this clonotype. The chain joins TRBV5-1 to TRBJ2-5, with 7 nucleotides matching TRBD1. Losses at the gene ends were 0 bases for V and 4 bases for J; bases not matched to a gene: 3. Germline loops: CDR1 SGHRS, CDR2 YFSETQ. This CDR3 is 14 amino acids long. The CDR3: CASSLEYRGETQYF. In DNA, the CDR3 is TGCGCCAGCAGCTTGGAGTACAGGGGAGAGACCCAGTACTTC.

The V call is TRBV20-1, the J call TRBJ1-1, with D unclear. The germline V and J ends were trimmed by 6 bases and 0 bases, with 11 bases remaining between them. Germline V gene lookup returns CDR1 DFQATT and CDR2 SNEGSKA (reference sequence). The CDR3 runs 13 residues. This CDR3 reads CSAGGLMNTEAFF. The CDR3 DNA sequence: TGCAGTGCCGGCGGACTTATGAACACTGAAGCTTTCTTT.

The table lists this clonotype with a few counts. The gene calls are TRBV25-1 and TRBJ2-7, with D perhaps given as TRBD1 or TRBD2 (6 bases each). This CDR3 region has 15 residues. CDR1 is MGHDK and CDR2 is SYGVNS in the germline V gene. Trimming left V 3 bases short and J 2 bases short, with 14 bases between. CDR3 residues: CASSDAGAGTYEQYF. The DNA of the CDR3 is TGTGCCAGCAGTGATGCAGGGGCGGGGACCTACGAGCAGTACTTC.

There are a few counts of this clonotype. The chain recombines TRBV6-5 with TRBJ2-5; D could derive from TRBD1 or TRBD2 (6 bases each). The CDR3 contains 16 residues. Deletions cut 2 bases from V and 11 bases from J, with 24 bases between. CDR1 is MNHEY, CDR2 SVGAGI, per germline. The CDR3 coding sequence is TGTGCCAGCAGTTACGCCGACAGTGGGGGGCATTGGGAGCAGTACTTC. Residues: CASSYADSGGHWEQYF.

The chain joins TRBV19 to TRBJ1-1, with 7 bases identical to TRBD1. This CDR3 is built from 14 residues. J lost 7 bases, V lost 1 base, and 6 bases had no gene match. The V gene's germline CDR1 is LNHDA and CDR2 SQIVND (reference sequence). The CDR3 spells CASSIAGTAVEAFF. As DNA, the CDR3 is TGTGCCAGTAGTATAGCCGGGACAGCCGTTGAAGCTTTCTTT. Combining the CDR3 with reference TRBV19 and TRBJ1-1 gives the whole variable domain DGGITQSPKYLFRKEGQNVTLSCEQNLNHDAMYWYRQDPGQGLRLIYYSQIVNDFQKGDIAEGYSVSREKKESFPLTVTSAQKNPTAFYLCASSIAGTAVEAFFGQGTRLTVV.

This clonotype was counted between two and nine times. The chain combines TRBV11-2 with TRBJ2-7; TRBD1 matches at 9 bases. The CDR3 runs to 14 residues. Looked up from germline, CDR1 is SGHAT and CDR2 is FQNNGV. V was pared by 6 bases and J by 3 bases, with 6 bases of the junction left unmatched. CDR3 region: CASSYGTGIYEQYF. The CDR3, as DNA: TGTGCCAGCAGTTACGGGACAGGGATCTACGAGCAGTACTTC.

The chain combines TRBV29-1 with TRBJ2-3; TRBD2 matches 10 bases. CDR3 length: 14 residues. After removal of 5 bases from V and 6 bases from J, the junction contained 8 bases not matched to a gene. CDR1 and CDR2 (germline): SQVTM, ANQGSEA. The CDR3 bases are TGCAGCGTTTACCCTAGCGGGGGCGGGGATACGCAGTATTTT. This encodes CSVYPSGGGDTQYF.

This clonotype was detected a few times. The rearrangement uses TRBV12-3 or TRBV12-4 and TRBJ1-4; TRBD1 matches at 7 bases. The CDR3 runs to 15 residues. The V segment lost 4 bases and the J segment 3 bases; nucleotides outside the gene matches: 5. DNA of the CDR3: TGTGCCAGCAGTTCCCGACAGGGTGCTAATGAAAAACTGTTTTTT. The encoded protein is CASSSRQGANEKLFF.

This clonotype appeared a few times. The rearrangement links TRBV5-1 to TRBJ1-2; D perhaps matches TRBD1 (5 bases). The germline CDR1 and CDR2 sequences are SGHRS and YFSETQ. The CDR3 contains 14 residues. V was cut by 4 bases and J by 9 bases, with 19 bases left in between. CDR3 sequence reads: CASSPGAGMDRYTF. The CDR3 nucleotides read TGCGCCAGCAGCCCTGGGGCGGGGATGGATCGCTACACCTTC.

The V and J genes are TRBV9 and TRBJ2-1, with 9 bases lining up with TRBD1. Germline assignment: CDR1 SGDLS and CDR2 YYNGEE. The CDR3 spans 16 residues. Germline trimming cut 3 bases from V and 6 bases from J; bases unmatched to any gene: 10. The DNA of the CDR3 is TGTGCCAGCAGCGGTTGGGACAGGGATTTTGGCAATGAGCAGTTCTTC. Amino acid sequence: CASSGWDRDFGNEQFF.

The chain uses TRBV6-6 and TRBJ2-1, with 8 bases aligning to TRBD2. Germline CDR1 reads MNHNY; CDR2 reads SVGAGI (reference sequence). Unmatched junction bases numbered 10, after V lost 6 bases and J lost 6 bases. The CDR3 runs 15 residues. The CDR3 DNA reads TGTGCCAGCAGCCAACTCGGGGGGGTTGGCAATGAGCAGTTCTTC. This sequence encodes CASSQLGGVGNEQFF.

A remark on this clonotype: As the CDR3 is not closed by the conserved phenylalanine or tryptophan, this likely results from a read error. The V gene is TRBV11-2, the J gene TRBJ2-3; the match to TRBD1 covers 10 bases. With 11 bases clipped from V and 9 bases from J, the junction kept 8 bases outside the gene matches. The CDR3 is made up of 12 amino acids. Germline V CDR1 and CDR2: SGHAT, FQNNGV. The CDR3 spells CAERDRGGTQYL. CDR3 nucleotides: TGTGCCGAGAGGGACAGGGGCGGGACGCAGTATTTG.

This chain connects TRBV20-1 to TRBJ2-7; 8 bases fit TRBD1. The CDR3 spans 20 residues. Germline V gene sequence: CDR1 DFQATT, CDR2 SNEGSKA (reference sequence). V was pared by 2 bases and J by 7 bases, with 28 bases of the junction left unmatched. CDR3 sequence (DNA): TGCAGTGCTAGACAGGATCCCACAGCTCGCGACAGGGGCGGCCTTTGGGAGCAGTACTTC. Translating gives CSARQDPTARDRGGLWEQYF.

This clonotype was seen more than once but under ten times. Here the CDR3 DNA reads TGCGCCAGCAGCTCCGCTTCGGTCCAGACAGGGGATCAGCCCCAGCATTTT. Amino acid sequence: CASSSASVQTGDQPQHF. V usage is TRBV5-1 and J usage is TRBJ1-5, with 8 bases identical to TRBD1. CDR1 and CDR2 from the germline V gene are SGHRS and YFSETQ. Trimming cost V 3 bases and J 5 bases; bases outside gene matches: 13. This CDR3 spans 17 amino acids.

The J gene is TRBJ2-3, the V gene TRBV28; 7 nucleotides align to TRBD1. The germline V gene has CDR1 MDHEN and CDR2 SYDVKM. This CDR3 has 15 amino acids. The J segment lost 14 bases and the V segment lost 3 bases, leaving 17 bases of the junction unmatched. The CDR3 region is CASSLDRVQGPSSYF. CDR3 DNA sequence: TGTGCCAGCAGTTTGGACCGAGTACAGGGGCCAAGCTCGTATTTT.

This clonotype has only a few counts. CDR3 nucleotides: TGTGCTAGTGGTTACCAAGTAACAGATACGCAGTATTTT. Protein sequence: CASGYQVTDTQYF. The genes are TRBV12-5 and TRBJ2-3, with D unresolved. The germline V and J ends were trimmed by 4 bases and 3 bases, with 8 bases remaining between them. Germline CDR1 is LGHNT and CDR2 is FRNRAP. The CDR3 contains 13 residues.